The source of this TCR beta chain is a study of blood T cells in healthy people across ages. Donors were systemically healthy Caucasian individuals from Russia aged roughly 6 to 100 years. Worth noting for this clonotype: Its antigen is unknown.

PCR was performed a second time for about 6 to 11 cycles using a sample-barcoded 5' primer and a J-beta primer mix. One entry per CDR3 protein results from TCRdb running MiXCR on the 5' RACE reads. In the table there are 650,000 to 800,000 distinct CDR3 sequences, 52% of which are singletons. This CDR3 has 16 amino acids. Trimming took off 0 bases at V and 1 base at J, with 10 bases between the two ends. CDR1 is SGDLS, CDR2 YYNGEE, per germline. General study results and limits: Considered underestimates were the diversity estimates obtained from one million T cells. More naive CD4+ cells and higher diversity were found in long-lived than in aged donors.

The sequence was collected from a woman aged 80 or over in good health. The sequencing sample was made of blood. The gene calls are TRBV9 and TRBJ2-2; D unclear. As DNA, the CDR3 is TGTGCCAGCAGCGTAGGGCCCAGGATGAACACCGGGGAGCTGTTTTTT. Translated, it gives CASSVGPRMNTGELFF.